Shown below are 7 T cell receptor beta chains from a single sample sequenced in a study of blood T cells in healthy people across ages. Then a second PCR, running roughly 7 to 11 cycles, was carried out with a sample-barcoded 5' primer and a J-beta primer mix. TCRdb reprocessed the 5' RACE reads via MiXCR and lists one record per CDR3 protein. The top ten clones hold about 11% of a sample with about 1.6 million distinct CDR3 sequences, about 32% of them seen once. The material sequenced was blood. These receptor sequences come from a woman in her thirties in good health.

This chain links TRBV10-3 with TRBJ1-3, with 8 bases matching TRBD1. This CDR3 is 17 amino acids long. Germline CDR1 is ENHRY and CDR2 is SYGVKD. J was trimmed by 0 bases and V by 10 bases; bases with no gene match: 14. The CDR3 DNA is TGTGCCACTCACCCACAGGGGGATGTTGTCTCTGGAAACACCATATATTTT. Its protein product is CATHPQGDVVSGNTIYF.

On this clonotype itself: At one of its ends the junction is not consistent with the germline gene, which may arise from a read error. The chain couples TRBV5-6 to TRBJ1-2, with D perhaps matching TRBD1 (5 bases). The CDR3 runs 13 residues. CDR1 and CDR2 (germline): SGHDT, YYEEEE. CDR3 sequence: CASSLSGDYGHTF. In nucleotides, the CDR3 is TGTGCCAGCAGCTTGTCGGGGGACTATGGCCACACCTTC.

The rearrangement links TRBV28 to TRBJ2-5, with a possible D match to TRBD1 (6 bases). Germline CDR1 is MDHEN and CDR2 is SYDVKM. The germline V and J ends were trimmed by 4 bases and 2 bases, with 14 bases remaining between them. The CDR3 runs to 15 residues. CDR3 sequence: CASSSPRDTQETQYF. CDR3 sequence (DNA): TGTGCCAGCAGTTCTCCCCGGGACACTCAAGAGACCCAGTACTTC.

This clonotype was detected many times. The rearrangement uses TRBV11-2 and TRBJ2-1; 8 bases align to TRBD2. V shed 2 bases, J shed 8 bases, and the junction held 8 bases outside the gene matches. CDR3 length equals 15 residues. Germline lookup yields CDR1 SGHAT and CDR2 FQNNGV. CDR3 protein: CASSLSGLAGDEQFF. The CDR3 region has the DNA TGTGCCAGCAGCTTATCTGGACTAGCTGGCGATGAGCAGTTCTTC.

About this clonotype: A junction boundary mismatches the germline segment, possibly from a read error. CDR3 sequence reads: CATEQGPLYDYTF. The DNA for the CDR3 is TGTGCCACTGAACAGGGACCTCTCTATGACTACACCTTC. This chain connects TRBV10-3 to TRBJ1-2, with a possible D match to TRBD1 (6 bases). The CDR3 has 13 residues. Looked up from germline, CDR1 is ENHRY and CDR2 is SYGVKD.

The V gene is TRBV20-1, the J gene TRBJ1-4, with D possibly TRBD1 on 6 matching bases. V lost 7 bases, J lost 6 bases, and 18 bases lay in between. The CDR3 has 14 residues. The germline CDR1 and CDR2 sequences are DFQATT and SNEGSKA (reference sequence). CDR3 in DNA: TGCAGTGGTCAGGGGAGGGTAGGGTATGAAAAACTGTTTTTT. Translating gives CSGQGRVGYEKLFF.

This clonotype was counted a few times. This chain uses TRBV28 with TRBJ2-6, with TRBD1 matching 7 bases. CDR1 is MDHEN and CDR2 is SYDVKM in the germline V gene. V lost 6 bases to trimming and J lost 0 bases; unmatched junction nucleotides: 5. The CDR3 covers 16 residues. For the CDR3, the DNA is TGTGCCAGCAGCAGTAGGGGGCTCTCTGGGGCCAACGTCCTGACTTTC. This encodes CASSSRGLSGANVLTF.